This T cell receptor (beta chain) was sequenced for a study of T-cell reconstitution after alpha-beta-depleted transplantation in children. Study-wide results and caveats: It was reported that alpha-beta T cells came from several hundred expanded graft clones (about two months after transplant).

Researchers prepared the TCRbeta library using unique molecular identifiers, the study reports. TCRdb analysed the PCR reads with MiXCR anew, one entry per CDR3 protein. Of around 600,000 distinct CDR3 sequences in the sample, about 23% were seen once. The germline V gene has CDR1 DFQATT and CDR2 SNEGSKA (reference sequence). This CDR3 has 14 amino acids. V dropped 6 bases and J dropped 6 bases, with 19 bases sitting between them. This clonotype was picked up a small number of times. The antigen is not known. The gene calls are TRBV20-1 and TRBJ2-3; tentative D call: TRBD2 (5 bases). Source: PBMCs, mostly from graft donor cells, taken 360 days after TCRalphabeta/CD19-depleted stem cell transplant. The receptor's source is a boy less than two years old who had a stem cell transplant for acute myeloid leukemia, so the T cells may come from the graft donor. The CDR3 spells CSAGGGLSPDTQYF. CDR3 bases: TGCAGTGCCGGAGGAGGACTCTCTCCGGATACGCAGTATTTT.